The source of this T cell receptor beta chain is a study of T-cell memory formation after mild COVID-19. V lost 6 bases, J lost 5 bases, and 9 bases lay in between. There are 12 residues in the CDR3. CDR1 and CDR2 from the germline V gene are MNHEY and SVGEGT. TCRdb recomputed calls from the 5' RACE reads with MiXCR, one row per CDR3 protein. The sample includes 300,000 to 350,000 distinct CDR3 sequences, around 15% seen only once; the top ten take 20% to 25%. The receptor's source is a young man who had mild COVID-19 (a few samples of this study predate the infection). Cell type and time point are not known. The specimen was PBMCs or a T cell subset sorted from them (not recorded which). The chain uses TRBV6-2 or TRBV6-3 and TRBJ2-3; D is undetermined. The CDR3 region is CASSAIGDTQYF. CDR3 nucleotides: TGTGCCAGCAGCGCTATCGGAGATACGCAGTATTTT.